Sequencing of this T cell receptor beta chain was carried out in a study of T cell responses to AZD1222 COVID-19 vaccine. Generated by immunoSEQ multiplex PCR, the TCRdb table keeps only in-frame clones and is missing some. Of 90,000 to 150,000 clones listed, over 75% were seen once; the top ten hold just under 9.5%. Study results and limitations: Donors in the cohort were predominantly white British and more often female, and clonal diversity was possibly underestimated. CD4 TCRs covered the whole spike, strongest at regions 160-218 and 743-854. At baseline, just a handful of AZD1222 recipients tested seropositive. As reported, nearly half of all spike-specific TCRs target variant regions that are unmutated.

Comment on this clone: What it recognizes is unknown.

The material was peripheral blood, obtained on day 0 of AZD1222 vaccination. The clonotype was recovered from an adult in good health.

The CDR3 nucleotides are TGTGCCAGCAGTTACTCGATCGGGGTGGGCTACGAGCAGTACTTC. Its protein is CASSYSIGVGYEQYF. This rearrangement joins TRBV6-5 to TRBJ2-7; D perhaps matches TRBD2 (5 bases). This CDR3 comprises 15 residues. CDR1 and CDR2 (germline): MNHEY, SVGAGI. Trimming took 0 bases from V and 3 from J, leaving 12 bases between them.